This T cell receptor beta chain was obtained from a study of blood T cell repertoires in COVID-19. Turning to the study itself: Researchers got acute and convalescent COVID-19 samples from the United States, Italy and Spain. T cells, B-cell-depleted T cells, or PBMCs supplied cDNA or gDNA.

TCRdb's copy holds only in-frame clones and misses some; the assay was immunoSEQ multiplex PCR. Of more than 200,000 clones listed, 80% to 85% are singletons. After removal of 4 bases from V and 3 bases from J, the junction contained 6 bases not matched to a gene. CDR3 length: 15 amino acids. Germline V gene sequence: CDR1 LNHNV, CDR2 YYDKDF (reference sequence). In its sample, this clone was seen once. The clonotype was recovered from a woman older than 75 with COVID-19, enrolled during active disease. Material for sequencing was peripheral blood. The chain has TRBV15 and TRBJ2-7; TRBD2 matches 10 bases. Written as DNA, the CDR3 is TGTGCCACCAGCAACAGCTTAGCGGGGGGCTACGAGCAGTACTTC. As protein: CATSNSLAGGYEQYF. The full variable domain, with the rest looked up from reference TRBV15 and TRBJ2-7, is DAMVIQNPRYQVTQFGKPVTLSCSQTLNHNVMYWYQQKSSQAPKLLFHYYDKDFNNEADTPDNFQSRRPNTSFCFLDIRSPGLGDTAMYLCATSNSLAGGYEQYFGPGTRLTVT.